The present TCR beta chain was sequenced within a study of Ad26.COV2.S vaccination and SARS-CoV-2 variants. Treatment in this sample: some 20 received Ad26.COV2.S at low or high dose, single or two shots; a few received placebo; per-sample allocation not given. Samples came from day 63 after the first vaccine or placebo injection. V lost 8 bases and J lost 2, with 15 bases in between. The CDR3 covers 14 residues. The germline V gene has CDR1 SNHLY and CDR2 FYNNEI. This clone was detected a few times. The protocol was immunoSEQ multiplex PCR, while the TCRdb copy is restricted to in-frame clones and leaves out a portion. Of around 300,000 clones in the sample, 88% were seen once.

Specimen: peripheral blood, collected in a trial of Ad26.COV2.S vaccine versus placebo. The V gene is TRBV2, the J gene TRBJ1-2; possible D gene TRBD1, 5 bases. The origin of this receptor is a person between 18 and 65 years old who received the Ad26.COV2.S COVID-19 vaccine or a placebo. DNA for the CDR3: TGTGCCAGCGATAAACCGGGACTCAACTATGGCTACACCTTC. Translating it yields CASDKPGLNYGYTF.